The 9 T cell receptor beta chains in this list originate from one sample, sequenced in a study of identical twins. TCRdb analysed the 5' RACE reads with MiXCR anew, one entry per CDR3 protein. The sample carries about 720,000 distinct CDR3 sequences, around a sixth recorded once. This sample also belongs to another study, concerning T cells expressing NK-cell markers.

The specimen was PBMCs. Receptor source: a woman between 18 and 30 years old in good health.

Only a few counts were recorded for this clonotype. The chain is built from TRBV29-1 and TRBJ2-1, with D perhaps TRBD1 (6 bases). This CDR3 is built from 13 residues. V lost 7 bases to trimming and J lost 2 bases, with 12 bases between them. Looked up from germline, CDR1 is SQVTM and CDR2 is ANQGSEA. In nucleotides, the CDR3 is TGCAGCGACAGGGAATCCACCTACAATGAGCAGTTCTTC. Protein: CSDRESTYNEQFF.

This clonotype occurred a few times. The chain couples TRBV27 to TRBJ1-5; TRBD1 might be the D (5 bases). The germline V gene has CDR1 MNHEY and CDR2 SMNVEV (reference sequence). The germline V and J ends were trimmed by 6 bases and 3 bases, with 12 bases remaining between them. This CDR3 has 14 amino acids. CDR3 bases: TGTGCCAGCAGGGGGGGTGGCCTCAATCAGCCCCAGCATTTT. It encodes CASRGGGLNQPQHF.

V gene TRBV5-1 combines with J gene TRBJ2-3; D possibly corresponds to TRBD2 (5 bases). The CDR3 has 14 amino acids. Germline CDR1 is SGHRS and CDR2 is YFSETQ. Trimming took 4 bases from V and 5 from J, leaving 14 bases between them. CDR3 protein: CASSERRIGDTQYF. CDR3 DNA sequence: TGCGCCAGCAGCGAGAGGAGGATCGGAGATACGCAGTATTTT. The full variable domain, with the rest looked up from reference TRBV5-1 and TRBJ2-3, is KAGVTQTPRYLIKTRGQQVTLSCSPISGHRSVSWYQQTPGQGLQFLFEYFSETQRNKGNFPGRFSGRQFSNSRSEMNVSTLELGDSALYLCASSERRIGDTQYFGPGTRLTVL.

This clonotype was observed a handful of times. The J gene is TRBJ1-1, the V gene TRBV10-3; no firm D call. Germline V gives CDR1 ENHRY, CDR2 SYGVKD. This CDR3 is 14 amino acids long. The V end lost 7 bases, the J end lost 6 bases, and 18 bases lay between the germline ends. CDR3 DNA: TGTGCCATCAATTTGAAGGGTCTCGGGGCTGAAGCTTTCTTT. Protein: CAINLKGLGAEAFF.

The chain joins TRBV6-5 to TRBJ1-6; unclear D gene. Trimming left V 2 bases short and J 0 bases short, with 8 bases between. This CDR3 is built from 16 residues. Per the germline V gene, CDR1 is MNHEY and CDR2 is SVGAGI. The CDR3 here is CASSYEASSYNSPLHF. The DNA for the CDR3 is TGTGCCAGCAGTTACGAAGCGAGCTCCTATAATTCACCCCTCCACTTT.

This clonotype was detected a few times. The gene calls are TRBV5-5 and TRBJ2-5; 8 positions match TRBD2. The J segment lost 6 bases and the V segment lost 4 bases, leaving 11 bases of the junction unmatched. CDR1 is SGHKS and CDR2 is YYEKEE in the germline V gene (reference sequence). This CDR3 spans 15 amino acids. The CDR3 loop reads CASSLGGGTIKTQYF. The CDR3 DNA sequence: TGTGCCAGCAGCCTCGGCGGGGGGACGATCAAGACCCAGTACTTC.

This clonotype was counted only a few times. The rearrangement joins TRBV3-1 to TRBJ1-6, with D unclear. Germline CDR1 LGHDT, CDR2 YNNKEL (reference sequence). This CDR3 has 13 residues. V dropped 1 base and J dropped 7 bases, with 5 bases sitting between them. In DNA, the CDR3 is TGTGCCAGCAGCCAAGGTTTGAATTCACCCCTCCACTTT. It translates to CASSQGLNSPLHF.

This clonotype was picked up a small number of times. The chain joins TRBV29-1 to TRBJ2-1, with TRBD1 identical over 9 bases. Germline-derived CDR1 and CDR2 are SQVTM and ANQGSEA. V gave up 3 bases and J gave up 1 base; unmatched junction bases: 4. The CDR3 extends over 15 amino acids. The chain's CDR3 is CSVEGQGASYNEQFF. The DNA for the CDR3 is TGCAGCGTTGAGGGACAGGGAGCGTCCTACAATGAGCAGTTCTTC.

This clonotype was counted between two and nine times. This sequence joins TRBV7-9 and TRBJ1-2; 8 bases map to TRBD1. The CDR3 is 17 residues long. The ends lost 2 bases at V and 4 bases at J; junction bases unmatched: 12. Looked up from germline, CDR1 is SEHNR and CDR2 is FQNEAQ (reference sequence). The chain's CDR3 is CASSLPSQGQDSYGYTF. CDR3 nucleotides: TGTGCCAGCAGCTTACCGAGCCAGGGACAGGATAGCTATGGCTACACCTTC.